These 20 T cell receptor beta chains were sequenced from one sample in a study of vaccination effects on CD4 cells after COVID-19 (dated by TCRdb to about 2022). In the ViraFEST assay, PBMC were stimulated with viral peptide pools, and TCR sequencing was then used to find antigen-specific CD4+ T cell clonotypes based on their expansion. After less than eleven days of culture, CD4+ T cells were isolated with the EasySep CD4+ T cell isolation kit. The absence of prior SARS-CoV-2 infection in healthy vaccine recipients was confirmed by negative nucleocapsid antibodies before and after vaccination. Library prep was done by the immunoSEQ multiplex PCR assay. The clones in this table, taken by TCRdb from immuneACCESS, are in-frame only. Not every clone is retained; where verified, under half of the shortfall comes from an unresolved V gene, and the cause of the rest is unknown. The table for this sample lists 41,000 or so clones; about two thirds of them were counted only once. In total, the top ten clones hold roughly 24% of the sample.

These receptors' antigens are unknown. The sample here was CD4+ T cells from PBMCs cultured with HCoV-OC43 spike peptides, taken before COVID-19 vaccination. The sample's cell subset or site label, decoded: HCoV-OC43 spike overlapping peptide pool stimulation. The receptors here all came from a human donor who received a COVID-19 vaccine.

The chain joins TRBV29-1 to TRBJ1-1, with D perhaps matching TRBD1 (5 bases). CDR3 size: 12 residues. Germline CDR1 and CDR2: SQVTM and ANQGSEA. Trimming left V 7 bases short and J 3 bases short, with 12 bases between. The CDR3 coding sequence is TGCAGCGCGGGGGAGATTTACACTGAAGCTTTCTTT. Protein product: CSAGEIYTEAFF.

The chain employs TRBV5-1 and TRBJ1-2; D is undetermined. The ends were cut back, 0 bases at V and 7 bases at J, with 10 bases in the middle. Germline CDR1 SGHRS, CDR2 YFSETQ. This CDR3 comprises 13 residues. CDR3 DNA sequence: TGCGCCAGCAGCTTGGAATATCGCGGTGGCTACACCTTC. Its protein product is CASSLEYRGGYTF.

CDR3 amino acids: CASSLDYGTYQPQHF. DNA for the CDR3: TGTGCCAGCAGCTTGGATTACGGAACTTATCAGCCCCAGCATTTT. The rearrangement uses TRBV5-5 and TRBJ1-5, with no clear D. The CDR3 sequence is 15 residues long. Per the germline V gene, CDR1 is SGHKS and CDR2 is YYEKEE (reference sequence). V lost 0 bases and J lost 5, with 12 bases in between. The full variable domain, completed using reference TRBV5-5 and TRBJ1-5, is DAGVTQSPTHLIKTRGQQVTLRCSPISGHKSVSWYQQVLGQGPQFIFQYYEKEERGRGNFPDRFSARQFPNYSSELNVNALLLGDSALYLCASSLDYGTYQPQHFGDGTRLSIL.

This clone appeared a single time. The chain has TRBV28 and TRBJ2-6; TRBD1 agrees at 8 bases. This CDR3 comprises 17 residues. Trimming at V came to 5 bases and at J to 0 bases, leaving 6 bases not matched to a gene. Germline CDR1 and CDR2: MDHEN and SYDVKM. CDR3 loop: CASSLGTGNSGANVLTF. DNA for the CDR3: TGTGCCAGCAGTCTCGGGACAGGCAACTCTGGGGCCAACGTCCTGACTTTC. Complete variable domain (other parts from reference TRBV28 and TRBJ2-6): DVKVTQSSRYLVKRTGEKVFLECVQDMDHENMFWYRQDPGLGLRLIYFSYDVKMKEKGDIPEGYSVSREKKERFSLILESASTNQTSMYLCASSLGTGNSGANVLTFGAGSRLTVL.

This clone has only one observation. The J gene is TRBJ1-2, the V gene TRBV6-1; 7 bases are a match to TRBD1. With V trimmed by 2 bases and J by 5 bases, 11 bases remained unmatched. CDR1 and CDR2 (germline): MNHNS, SASEGT. The length of the CDR3 is 16 residues. CDR3 DNA: TGTGCCAGCAGTGAACCAGGGGGGAAGGCCTTTTATGGCTACACCTTC. This sequence encodes CASSEPGGKAFYGYTF.

V and J are TRBV5-1 and TRBJ1-1; D ambiguous. Trimming took off 3 bases at V and 5 bases at J, with 23 bases between the two ends. Germline assignment: CDR1 SGHRS and CDR2 YFSETQ. The CDR3 length is 17 residues. The CDR3 bases are TGCGCCAGCAGCTCCCGCGACGGCTTTTTGGGAGATACTGAAGCTTTCTTT. This encodes CASSSRDGFLGDTEAFF.

The chain links TRBV21-1 to TRBJ2-6; TRBD1, the table's D call, was not compared with the DNA. TRBV21-1 is termed a pseudogene. CDR3 size: 17 residues. This chain's CDR3 is CASSKDGPSAGANVLTF. The CDR3 bases are TGTGCCAGCAGCAAAGATGGGCCGTCCGCTGGGGCCAACGTCCTGACTTTC.

The chain joins TRBV7-8 to TRBJ2-5, with 7 positions matching TRBD2. CDR1 is SGHVS and CDR2 is FQNEAQ in the germline V gene. The CDR3 extends over 18 amino acids. The junction had 13 bases not matched to a gene; V was cut back by 1 base and J by 2 bases. This chain's CDR3 is CASSLGRLGSGKQETQYF. The CDR3 DNA reads as TGTGCCAGCAGCTTAGGGCGACTTGGAAGCGGGAAGCAAGAGACCCAGTACTTC.

The V call is TRBV5-4, the J call TRBJ2-5; TRBD2 might be the D (5 bases). Between the trimmed V and J ends, which lost 1 base and 5 bases, there was a span of 12 bases. In germline, CDR1 is SGHNT, CDR2 YYREEE (reference sequence). The CDR3 totals 14 residues. The CDR3 loop reads CASSLRELGETQYF. The CDR3 region has the DNA TGTGCCAGCAGCTTGAGGGAGCTGGGCGAGACCCAGTACTTC.

The chain has TRBV6-4 and TRBJ2-5; the D gene is possibly TRBD2 (6 bases). The CDR3 extends over 17 amino acids. Per the germline V gene, CDR1 is MRHNA and CDR2 is SNTAGT. Trimming removed 6 bases at V and 1 base at J, with 21 bases between. CDR3 protein: CASRPKCGEEGQETQYF. The DNA of the CDR3 is TGTGCCAGCAGACCCAAATGTGGGGAGGAGGGCCAAGAGACCCAGTACTTC.

V usage is TRBV27 and J usage is TRBJ2-5; 7 positions agree with TRBD2. CDR1 is MNHEY, CDR2 SMNVEV, per germline (reference sequence). J lost 2 bases, V lost 11 bases, and 17 bases had no gene match. This CDR3 contains 16 residues. In DNA form, the CDR3 reads TGTGCCTGGGGAGGGACCCTACCTTCCCCACAAGAGACCCAGTACTTC. It yields the protein CAWGGTLPSPQETQYF.

V is TRBV4-1 and J is TRBJ2-5; no definite D call. This CDR3 spans 14 amino acids. The germline V gene has CDR1 MGHRA and CDR2 YSYEKL. Trimming shortened V by 0 bases and J by 5 bases, and 10 bases separated the two germline ends. CDR3: CASSQDGNKETQYF. DNA of the CDR3: TGCGCCAGCAGCCAAGATGGAAACAAGGAGACCCAGTACTTC.

This rearrangement joins TRBV7-6 to TRBJ2-2; D gene uncertain. CDR1 and CDR2 from the germline V gene are SGHVS and FNYEAQ. The CDR3 extends over 14 amino acids. V lost 1 base and J lost 8, with 11 bases in between. For the CDR3, the DNA is TGTGCCAGCAGCTTAGAGAGCGCGGATGGGGAGCTGTTTTTT. It yields the protein CASSLESADGELFF.

The sample holds a few counts of this clone. The genes are TRBV4-1 and TRBJ2-4; 9 bases line up with TRBD1. The junction had 17 bases not matched to a gene; V was cut back by 2 bases and J by 0 bases. Germline V gives CDR1 MGHRA, CDR2 YSYEKL. The CDR3 contains 21 residues. Here the CDR3 reads CASSQTTGGESLSVAKNIQYF. CDR3 sequence (DNA): TGCGCCAGCAGCCAAACCACAGGGGGCGAGTCCCTCTCAGTAGCCAAAAACATTCAGTACTTC.

The rearrangement uses TRBV25-1 and TRBJ1-1, with 7 bases lining up with TRBD1. V lost 0 bases and J lost 3; bases outside the gene matches: 4. The CDR3 has 15 amino acids. Germline values: CDR1 MGHDK, CDR2 SYGVNS. The CDR3: CASSEYGTVDTEAFF. The CDR3, as DNA: TGTGCCAGCAGTGAATACGGGACAGTGGACACTGAAGCTTTCTTT.

The genes are TRBV9 and TRBJ1-3; D ambiguous. The germline V gene has CDR1 SGDLS and CDR2 YYNGEE. CDR3 size: 15 residues. Trimming removed 1 base from V and 1 base from J, with 9 bases in between. In DNA, the CDR3 is TGTGCCAGCAGCGTATACAGCGTATCTGGAAACACCATATATTTT. Its protein is CASSVYSVSGNTIYF.

About this clone: One end of the junction does not line up with germline, which may come from a read error. V is TRBV12-5 and J is TRBJ1-4; TRBD1 aligns across 7 bases. The CDR3 spans 13 residues. Looked up from germline, CDR1 is LGHNT and CDR2 is FRNRAP. DNA for the CDR3: TGTGCTGTTAGGGGGCCAACCAATGAAAAACTGTTTTTT. This translates into CAVRGPTNEKLFF.

V usage is TRBV30 and J usage is TRBJ1-1, with TRBD1 as a possible D gene (6 bases). Trimming stripped 2 bases from V and 5 bases from J, with 12 bases between. This CDR3 is 13 amino acids long. The germline V gene encodes CDR1 GTSNPN and CDR2 SVGIG (reference sequence). CDR3 nucleotides: TGTGCCTGGAGTAGAGGGGGGGGGACTGAAGCTTTCTTT. It is translated as CAWSRGGGTEAFF.

The V call is TRBV28, the J call TRBJ1-5; no reliable D call. This CDR3 is 18 amino acids long. Deletions cut 3 bases from V and 2 bases from J, with 20 bases between. CDR1 and CDR2 from the germline V gene are MDHEN and SYDVKM. The CDR3 sequence: CASSFGWRRRKGNQPQHF. The CDR3 DNA sequence: TGTGCCAGCAGTTTCGGGTGGCGGCGGAGGAAGGGCAATCAGCCCCAGCATTTT. Based on the CDR3 plus reference TRBV28 and TRBJ1-5, the full variable domain is DVKVTQSSRYLVKRTGEKVFLECVQDMDHENMFWYRQDPGLGLRLIYFSYDVKMKEKGDIPEGYSVSREKKERFSLILESASTNQTSMYLCASSFGWRRRKGNQPQHFGDGTRLSIL.

V gene TRBV6-6 combines with J gene TRBJ2-5; TRBD1 agrees at 7 bases. The germline V gene has CDR1 MNHNY and CDR2 SVGAGI (reference sequence). This CDR3 contains 14 residues. Unmatched junction bases numbered 2, after V lost 0 bases and J lost 4 bases. CDR3 in DNA: TGTGCCAGCAGTTACTCAGGGGGCAGAGAGACCCAGTACTTC. This translates into CASSYSGGRETQYF.